Listed below are T cell receptor beta chains from one sample, sequenced in a study of human CD4 T cells and Enterobacteriaceae. Only in-frame clones appear in the TCRdb table, and some are missing; sequencing was by immunoSEQ multiplex PCR. The table lists approximately 26,000 clones, 70% to 90% of them singletons, with about 0.96% in the top ten. Sequencing input: memory CD4+ T cells from blood. The receptors shown here come from a human donor in good health. Each CDR3 is given with its conserved first and last residue. A D gene is named only where the DNA matches it firmly. For some rows the clone size is stated as once, few or many, or as a class when expanded; others skip it.

>.|TRBV27|.|TRBJ2-3
TGTGCCAGCAGTTTAATGGGCACAGATACGCAGTATTTT
CASSLMGTDTQYF
>few|TRBV9|TRBD2|TRBJ2-2
TGTGCCAGCAGCGTAGCAGCGGGAGAGAGCACCGGGGAGCTGTTTTTT
CASSVAAGESTGELFF
>.|TRBV5-1|TRBD2|TRBJ2-5
TGCGCCAGCAGCTCCCCTTCATTCCCGGGACTAGTGCGAGAGACCCAGTACTTC
CASSSPSFPGLVRETQYF
>.|TRBV11-2|.|TRBJ1-1
TGTGCCAGCAGCCCTTTAATTCAGGCGTTGAACACTGAAGCTTTCTTT
CASSPLIQALNTEAFF
>.|TRBV28|TRBD1|TRBJ1-4
TGTGCCAGCAGCCCGTCCCGGGACAGGGGGCGCATTAATGAAAAACTGTTTTTT
CASSPSRDRGRINEKLFF
>.|TRBV5-1|.|TRBJ2-5
TGCGCCAGCAGCCTGGGGACTTACCAAGAGACCCAGTACTTC
CASSLGTYQETQYF
>.|TRBV6-5|TRBD1|TRBJ2-7
TGTGCCAGCAGGAAGGGACAGGGCATCTACGAGCAGTACTTC
CASRKGQGIYEQYF
>.|TRBV7-9|TRBD2|TRBJ2-5
TGTGCCAGCAGCTTAGGGGCTAGCGGGTACCAAGAGACCCAGTACTTC
CASSLGASGYQETQYF
>once|TRBV11-3|.|TRBJ2-7
TGTGCCAGCAGCTCGGAACTGCCCGTGTACGAGCAGTACTTC
CASSSELPVYEQYF
>once|TRBV7-2|.|TRBJ1-1
TGTGCCAGCAGCTCATACAGGGAAGACACTGAAGCTTTCTTT
CASSSYREDTEAFF
>.|TRBV18|.|TRBJ2-5
TGTGCCAGCTCACCGGGAGCGAGGGAGACCCAGTACTTC
CASSPGARETQYF
>.|TRBV23-1|.|TRBJ1-1
TGCGCCAGCAGTCCCCGGGACAATCTAGAAGCTTTCTTT
CASSPRDNLEAFF
>few|TRBV2|TRBD2|TRBJ2-2
TGTGCCAGCGGGACTAGCGGAATGTCCGGGGAGCTGTTTTTT
CASGTSGMSGELFF
>.|TRBV5-6|.|TRBJ2-7
TGTGCCAGCAGCTTGGGCCCTTTGCGCGAGCAGTACTTC
CASSLGPLREQYF
>.|TRBV6-6|.|TRBJ2-7
TGTGCCAGCAGTTCTCAACCAGGGACCGAGCAGTACTTC
CASSSQPGTEQYF
>once|TRBV28|.|TRBJ2-5
TGTGCCAGCACTCAGGGGACAAGGGAGACCCAGTACTTC
CASTQGTRETQYF
>.|TRBV4-1|.|TRBJ1-4
TGCGCCAGCAGCCCCGTTTACCAAACAGGGGAAAAACTGTTTTTT
CASSPVYQTGEKLFF
>.|TRBV4-2|.|TRBJ2-7
TGTGCCAGCAGCCAAGATTTATGGGGGCCCTACGAGCAGTACTTC
CASSQDLWGPYEQYF
>.|TRBV18|TRBD1|TRBJ1-1
TGTGCCAGCTCACCCCTCCAGGGGGCGAGTCCCACTGAAGCTTTCTTT
CASSPLQGASPTEAFF
>once|TRBV2|.|TRBJ2-7
TGTGCCAGCAGCCAAGCCCAACAGGACATATACGAGCAGTACTTC
CASSQAQQDIYEQYF
>once|TRBV6-1|TRBD1|TRBJ1-5
TGTGCCAGCAGTACGGGACAGGGGCGAAATCAGCCCCAGCATTTT
CASSTGQGRNQPQHF
>.|TRBV30|.|TRBJ2-5
TGTGCCTGGAGTTCCGCGTACCAAGAGACCCAGTACTTC
CAWSSAYQETQYF
>.|TRBV25-1|.|TRBJ1-4
TGTGCCAGCCGGCTGACTTCTAATGAAAAACTGTTTTTT
CASRLTSNEKLFF
>.|TRBV10-2|TRBD1|TRBJ1-1
TGCGCCAGCAGACCCGGACAGGGGGGTATTAGCACTGAAGCTTTCTTT
CASRPGQGGISTEAFF
>.|TRBV10-3|TRBD1|TRBJ2-1
TGTGCCATCAGCTCAGGGGGCAATGAGCAGTTCTTC
CAISSGGNEQFF
>.|TRBV14|.|TRBJ1-1
TGTGCCAGCAGCCGGACGGTATCCACTGAAGCTTTCTTT
CASSRTVSTEAFF
>once|TRBV2|TRBD2|TRBJ2-1
TGTGCCAGCAGTTACCTAGCGGGAGGGCCGGGTAAGCAGTTCTTC
CASSYLAGGPGKQFF
>.|TRBV10-2|.|TRBJ2-1
TGCGCCAGCAAATCCGGGACAACGAGAAATGAGCAGTTCTTC
CASKSGTTRNEQFF
>.|TRBV5-1|TRBD1|TRBJ1-1
TGCGCCAGCAGCGAGACAGGGGTTAGGGCTTTCTTT
CASSETGVRAFF
>.|TRBV7-9|.|TRBJ1-6
TGTGCCAGCAGCTCAACTTTTGCAGGGAATTCACCCCTCCACTTT
CASSSTFAGNSPLHF
>.|TRBV7-9|.|TRBJ1-4
TGTGCCAGCAGCTTATCGGTCGGGGGTGGGGAAAAACTGTTTTTT
CASSLSVGGGEKLFF
>.|TRBV20-1|.|TRBJ1-4
TGCAGTGCGGGGGAATCGGAAAAACTGTTTTTT
CSAGESEKLFF
>.|TRBV7-9|TRBD1|TRBJ2-2
TGTGCCAGCAGCTTTGGGACAGGGCGTACCGGGGAGCTGTTTTTT
CASSFGTGRTGELFF
>once|TRBV6-1|.|TRBJ1-5
TGTGCCAGCAGTGTGGCAGTCTTTCAGTATAGCAATCAGCCCCAGCATTTT
CASSVAVFQYSNQPQHF
>.|TRBV21-1|.|TRBJ2-3
TGTGCCAGCAGGCCAAAGTTAGCAGTCATGCAAGATACGCAGTATTTT
CASRPKLAVMQDTQYF
>.|TRBV29-1|.|TRBJ2-5
TGCAGCGGGCGACGGAGTGAAGAGACCCAGTACTTC
CSGRRSEETQYF
>.|TRBV11-2|TRBD1|TRBJ1-1
TGTGCCAGCAGCTTAGTAGGGGGCTCTCTGAACACTGAAGCTTTCTTT
CASSLVGGSLNTEAFF
>.|TRBV5-1|TRBD1|TRBJ1-2
TGCGCCAGCAGCTTCGACAGGGGCCTCTATGGCTACACCTTC
CASSFDRGLYGYTF
>.|TRBV5-5|TRBD2|TRBJ2-2
TGTGCCAGCAGCCTGGCCCGGGGAGCGGGGGTGTCCGGGGAGCTGTTTTTT
CASSLARGAGVSGELFF
>.|TRBV5-4|TRBD2|TRBJ2-2
TGTGCCAGCAGCCTTAAATCGGGACTATCCAACACCGGGGAGCTGTTTTTT
CASSLKSGLSNTGELFF
>.|TRBV18|TRBD2|TRBJ2-7
TGTGCCAGCTCACCAGGGGCTAGCGGGGGGGCCGATGAGCAGTACTTC
CASSPGASGGADEQYF
>once|TRBV7-2|.|TRBJ2-7
TGTGCCAGCAGCTTAGCCGGCAGGGGGGCTTCGGAGCAGTACTTC
CASSLAGRGASEQYF
>.|TRBV7-8|TRBD2|TRBJ2-3
TGTGCCAGCAGCCCCTCCCTAACTAGCGGGGGAGGCACAGATACGCAGTATTTT
CASSPSLTSGGGTDTQYF
>.|TRBV4-1|.|TRBJ1-5
TGCGCCAGCAGCCAAGTAGCGGCAGGGAGTCAGCCCCAGCATTTT
CASSQVAAGSQPQHF
>.|TRBV10-1|.|TRBJ2-2
TGCGCCAGCAGTGAGCTTCCGGCCGGGGAGCTGTTTTTT
CASSELPAGELFF
>few|TRBV6-6|TRBD1|TRBJ1-3
TGTGCCAGCAGTCTTGACAGGGTTGGAAACACCATATATTTT
CASSLDRVGNTIYF
>.|TRBV7-2|TRBD2|TRBJ2-3
TGTGCCAGCAGCTCACCTAGCGGGAGGATGAAGAACACAGATACGCAGTATTTT
CASSSPSGRMKNTDTQYF
>.|TRBV5-1|.|TRBJ2-7
TGCGCCAGCAGCTTGGAGGGCAGTACCTACGAGCAGTACTTC
CASSLEGSTYEQYF
>few|TRBV5-1|.|TRBJ1-1
TGCGCCAGCAGCTTCCATGGGGACCTGCGGGCTGAAGCTTTCTTT
CASSFHGDLRAEAFF
>few|TRBV7-2|.|TRBJ1-5
TGTGCCAGCAGCCGACAGACGAATCAGCCCCAGCATTTT
CASSRQTNQPQHF
>few|TRBV5-5|.|TRBJ2-5
TGTGCCAGCAGCTTGGTTGGCGAGGGATTCGGACGCCAAGAGACCCAGTACTTC
CASSLVGEGFGRQETQYF
>.|TRBV19|.|TRBJ1-2
TGTGCCAGTAGGAATGACCTGACCGCCGTTAAAGGCTACACCTTC
CASRNDLTAVKGYTF
>.|TRBV6-6|.|TRBJ2-3
TGTGCCAGCAAGGGGGACACAGATACGCAGTATTTT
CASKGDTDTQYF
>.|TRBV4-1|.|TRBJ2-7
TGCGCCAGCAGCCCCCCCGACAGAACCTACGAGCAGTACTTC
CASSPPDRTYEQYF
>once|TRBV5-8|.|TRBJ2-2
TGTGCCAGCAGCTTGGGAGGGTTCGGTGCCGCGAACACCGGGGAGCTGTTTTTT
CASSLGGFGAANTGELFF
>few|TRBV9|.|TRBJ2-3
TGTGCCAGCAGCGTAGTTGGAACCATGGATACGCAGTATTTT
CASSVVGTMDTQYF
>.|TRBV5-1|TRBD2|TRBJ2-7
TGCGCCAGCAGCTTGGCCCCGGGACTAGCGGGAGGGAACTCCTACGAGCAGTACTTC
CASSLAPGLAGGNSYEQYF
>.|TRBV7-9|.|TRBJ1-3
TGTGCCAGCAGCTCGGACAGACAACTAGGTGGAAACACCATATATTTT
CASSSDRQLGGNTIYF
>medium-sized|TRBV25-1|TRBD2|TRBJ2-2
TGTGCCAGCAGTGGACGGACTAGCGGGAGGTATCGCACCGGGGAGCTGTTTTTT
CASSGRTSGRYRTGELFF